The 15 T cell receptor beta chains listed next were all sequenced from one sample in a study of T-cell memory formation after mild COVID-19. Each CDR3 protein is one row after TCRdb ran MiXCR on the 5' RACE reads. This sample has just under 150,000 distinct CDR3 sequences; less than 20% occur once, and the top ten carry about 2%. The material sequenced was PBMCs or a T cell subset sorted from them (not recorded which). The source is an adult woman who had mild COVID-19 (a few samples of this study predate the infection). Cell type and time point are not known.

The chain has TRBV12-3 or TRBV12-4 and TRBJ2-1, with a weak D call TRBD1 (5 bases). The CDR3 totals 14 residues. Trimming left V 2 bases short and J 5 bases short, with 10 bases between. The CDR3 here is CASSLPQGNNEQFF. For the CDR3, the DNA is TGTGCCAGCAGTTTACCTCAGGGTAACAATGAGCAGTTCTTC.

This sequence joins TRBV24-1 and TRBJ2-7, with a weak D call TRBD1 (6 bases). The CDR3 loop spans 14 amino acids. Germline V gene lookup returns CDR1 KGHDR and CDR2 SFDVKD. The germline V and J ends were trimmed by 9 bases and 4 bases, with 18 bases remaining between them. The CDR3 is CATDPGHKVYEQYF. For the CDR3, the DNA is TGTGCCACCGATCCGGGACATAAAGTTTACGAGCAGTACTTC.

The J gene is TRBJ2-7, the V gene TRBV5-1, with 8 bases aligning to TRBD1. V dropped 5 bases and J dropped 0; count of bases not matched to a gene: 4. The CDR3 contains 14 residues. Germline V CDR1 and CDR2: SGHRS, YFSETQ. The CDR3 DNA reads as TGCGCCAGCAGGGACAGGGAATACTCCTACGAGCAGTACTTC. Protein: CASRDREYSYEQYF. Variable domain in full (rest from reference TRBV5-1 and TRBJ2-7): KAGVTQTPRYLIKTRGQQVTLSCSPISGHRSVSWYQQTPGQGLQFLFEYFSETQRNKGNFPGRFSGRQFSNSRSEMNVSTLELGDSALYLCASRDREYSYEQYFGPGTRLTVT.

In this sample, this clonotype turned up many times. The chain carries TRBV4-1 and TRBJ2-1, with D perhaps assigned TRBD1 or TRBD2 (5 bases each). There are 15 residues in the CDR3. The germline V gene has CDR1 MGHRA and CDR2 YSYEKL. V was shortened by 0 bases and J by 6 bases, with 12 bases between the two germline ends. This CDR3 is CASSQDSGTINEQFF. The CDR3, as DNA: TGCGCCAGCAGCCAAGATTCGGGGACCATCAATGAGCAGTTCTTC.

This clonotype was seen a handful of times. The rearrangement uses TRBV12-3 or TRBV12-4 and TRBJ1-2; weak D call: TRBD1 (5 bases). This CDR3 comprises 16 residues. The ends were cut back, 2 bases at V and 2 bases at J, with 15 bases in the middle. Here the CDR3 reads CASSLSAQGGNYGYTF. The CDR3 coding sequence is TGTGCCAGCAGTTTAAGTGCGCAGGGAGGGAACTATGGCTACACCTTC.

This rearrangement joins TRBV23-1 to TRBJ1-2; D call uncertain. TRBV23-1 is identified as an open reading frame with a role that is uncertain. This CDR3 has 16 residues. V lost 2 bases, J lost 2 bases, and 15 bases lay in between. Written as DNA, the CDR3 is TGCGCCAGCAGTCAAGGGAACAGTCTTTCCAACTATGGCTACACCTTC. It codes for CASSQGNSLSNYGYTF.

This chain connects TRBV5-1 to TRBJ1-1, with 7 bases lining up with TRBD1. The germline gives CDR1 SGHRS, CDR2 YFSETQ. Unmatched junction bases numbered 9, after V lost 3 bases and J lost 1 base. The CDR3 extends over 16 amino acids. Here the CDR3 reads CASSYYRQGRNTEAFF. The CDR3 DNA follows: TGCGCCAGCAGCTACTATCGACAGGGCCGGAACACTGAAGCTTTCTTT.

This clonotype has a handful of counts. The chain employs TRBV7-2 and TRBJ2-7, with D maybe TRBD2 (6 bases). Looked up from germline, CDR1 is SGHTA and CDR2 is FQGNSA. This CDR3 comprises 11 residues. The ends were cut back, 3 bases at V and 12 bases at J, with 12 bases in the middle. The CDR3 region has the DNA TGTGCCAGCAGCTTCGGGACTCCTTTGTACTTC. Translated: CASSFGTPLYF.

There are a few counts of this clonotype. The chain uses TRBV29-1 and TRBJ1-2; TRBD1 agrees at 8 bases. CDR1 and CDR2 (germline): SQVTM, ANQGSEA. CDR3 length: 15 amino acids. The ends lost 2 bases at V and 1 base at J; junction bases unmatched: 6. CDR3 loop: CSVERGTGYNYGYTF. CDR3 coding DNA: TGCAGCGTTGAAAGGGGGACAGGTTATAACTATGGCTACACCTTC. The entire variable domain, with the rest obtained from reference TRBV29-1 and TRBJ1-2, is as follows: SAVISQKPSRDICQRGTSLTIQCQVDSQVTMMFWYRQQPGQSLTLIATANQGSEATYESGFVIDKFPISRPNLTFSTLTVSNMSPEDSSIYLCSVERGTGYNYGYTFGSGTRLTVV.

The rearrangement joins TRBV20-1 to TRBJ2-1, with D uncertain. V dropped 6 bases and J dropped 6 bases, with 9 bases sitting between them. Germline loops: CDR1 DFQATT, CDR2 SNEGSKA (reference sequence). The CDR3 loop spans 11 amino acids. The CDR3 DNA follows: TGCAGTGCCCCCGGGCCCAATGAGCAGTTCTTC. It specifies CSAPGPNEQFF.

CDR3 region: CASSKEVRGRYYGYTF. In nucleotides, the CDR3 is TGTGCCAGCAGCAAAGAGGTCAGGGGGCGATACTATGGATACACCTTC. The chain is built from TRBV21-1 and TRBJ1-2; TRBD1, the D gene given by the table, was not confirmed from the DNA. TRBV21-1 is reported as a pseudogene. The CDR3 is 16 residues long.

The chain links TRBV7-9 to TRBJ2-5, with 11 bases lining up with TRBD2. Germline CDR1 SEHNR, CDR2 FQNEAQ (reference sequence). This CDR3 contains 17 residues. V lost 6 bases, J lost 0 bases, and 9 bases stayed unmatched. In DNA form, the CDR3 reads TGTGCCAGCAGACGGGCCACTAGCGGGAGACACCAAGAGACCCAGTACTTC. Protein product: CASRRATSGRHQETQYF. The whole variable domain, filled in from reference TRBV7-9 and TRBJ2-5, reads DTGVSQNPRHKITKRGQNVTFRCDPISEHNRLYWYRQTLGQGPEFLTYFQNEAQLEKSRLLSDRFSAERPKGSFSTLEIQRTEQGDSAMYLCASRRATSGRHQETQYFGPGTRLLVL.

This clonotype has ten or more counts. The V call is TRBV4-1, the J call TRBJ2-3, with D perhaps assigned TRBD1 or TRBD2 (5 bases each). CDR3 length: 16 amino acids. From germline, CDR1 is MGHRA and CDR2 YSYEKL. The germline V and J ends were trimmed by 1 base and 2 bases, with 13 bases remaining between them. This chain's CDR3 is CASSQVAAGTTDTQYF. CDR3 nucleotide sequence: TGCGCCAGCAGCCAAGTTGCGGCAGGGACCACAGATACGCAGTATTTT.

The gene calls are TRBV5-1 and TRBJ2-7, with 9 nucleotides matching TRBD1. Germline loops: CDR1 SGHRS, CDR2 YFSETQ. CDR3 size: 14 residues. Trimming removed 4 bases from V and 7 bases from J; junction bases left unmatched: 9. This CDR3 reads CASSIAGTGREQYF. The CDR3 DNA follows: TGCGCCAGCAGCATAGCCGGGACAGGGCGAGAGCAGTACTTC.

This clonotype was counted a few times. The rearrangement joins TRBV5-1 to TRBJ2-5, with unresolved D. The V gene's germline CDR1 is SGHRS and CDR2 YFSETQ. Between the trimmed V and J ends, which lost 4 bases and 5 bases, there was a span of 21 bases. The CDR3 totals 16 residues. The CDR3 here is CASSPNTPRGGETQYF. The CDR3 DNA reads TGCGCCAGCAGCCCCAATACCCCCCGCGGTGGTGAGACCCAGTACTTC.